These 28 T cell receptor beta chains were sequenced from one sample in a study of cytomegalovirus exposure and HLA in healthy donors. Researchers ran the PCR with 60 Vbeta and 13 Jbeta primers. Sequencing used immunoSEQ multiplex PCR; TCRdb keeps in-frame clones, though not all of them. The table shows under 200,000 clones, with roughly 80% occurring only once. Sequenced sample: PBMCs. The receptors were gathered from a man in his 60s in good health and CMV-seronegative.

The chain couples TRBV7-9 to TRBJ2-5; 7 nucleotides align to TRBD1. V trimming: 3 bases; J trimming: 7 bases; junction bases outside the gene matches: 14. CDR3 length equals 16 residues. Germline loops: CDR1 SEHNR, CDR2 FQNEAQ (reference sequence). The CDR3 spells CASSLRVQGEVGTQYF. CDR3 DNA sequence: TGTGCCAGCAGCTTGAGGGTCCAGGGGGAAGTTGGGACCCAGTACTTC.

The rearrangement joins TRBV18 to TRBJ1-1, with D uncertain. The germline CDR1 and CDR2 sequences are KGHSH and LQKENI. Trimming left V 1 base short and J 2 bases short, with 11 bases between. This CDR3 region has 15 residues. CDR3 residues: CASSPRAGTNTEAFF. The CDR3 DNA follows: TGTGCCAGCTCACCACGCGCAGGTACAAACACTGAAGCTTTCTTT.

Concerning this clone itself: The sample carries other DNA sequences with the same CDR3. The rearrangement joins TRBV9 to TRBJ2-3, with a possible D match to TRBD1 (5 bases). V shed 0 bases and J shed 0 bases, with 5 bases lying between them. The CDR3 loop spans 14 amino acids. Germline CDR1 and CDR2: SGDLS and YYNGEE. CDR3 loop: CASSVGQSTDTQYF. For the CDR3, the DNA is TGTGCCAGCAGCGTAGGACAGAGCACAGATACGCAGTATTTT.

The rearrangement links TRBV18 to TRBJ1-2; D call uncertain. This CDR3 contains 13 residues. Germline-derived CDR1 and CDR2 are KGHSH and LQKENI. V gave up 2 bases and J gave up 7 bases, with 11 bases separating them. The CDR3 protein is CASSPDSVTGYTF. For the CDR3, the DNA is TGTGCCAGCTCACCAGACTCAGTTACTGGCTACACCTTC.

The gene calls are TRBV27 and TRBJ1-5; 8 nucleotides agree with TRBD1. The CDR3 extends over 14 amino acids. Unmatched junction bases numbered 8, after V lost 6 bases and J lost 7 bases. Germline CDR1 is MNHEY and CDR2 is SMNVEV (reference sequence). CDR3 in amino acids: CASSFTGGGQPQHF. The CDR3 region has the DNA TGTGCCAGCAGCTTCACAGGGGGAGGCCAGCCCCAGCATTTT.

The rearrangement uses TRBV29-1 and TRBJ1-2, with 9 bases aligning to TRBD1. Germline CDR1 SQVTM, CDR2 ANQGSEA. V shed 3 bases and J 4 bases; nucleotides not matched to a gene: 9. This CDR3 is 15 amino acids long. The CDR3 reads CSVEGGTGTTYGYTF. In DNA, the CDR3 is TGCAGCGTTGAGGGGGGGACAGGGACAACCTATGGCTACACCTTC. The full variable domain, its missing parts supplied by reference TRBV29-1 and TRBJ1-2, is SAVISQKPSRDICQRGTSLTIQCQVDSQVTMMFWYRQQPGQSLTLIATANQGSEATYESGFVIDKFPISRPNLTFSTLTVSNMSPEDSSIYLCSVEGGTGTTYGYTFGSGTRLTVV.

V gene TRBV23-1 combines with J gene TRBJ2-1; TRBD2 agrees at 8 bases. TRBV23-1 is an ORF; its function is uncertain. The CDR3 extends over 17 amino acids. Trimming at V came to 4 bases and at J to 4 bases, leaving 12 bases not matched to a gene. The CDR3 coding sequence is TGCGCCAGCAGTCTCTTTCTCTGGCGGGAGGAATACAATGAGCAGTTCTTC. It yields the protein CASSLFLWREEYNEQFF.

The chain has TRBV5-1 and TRBJ1-1; TRBD1 agrees at 11 bases. The junction had 1 base not matched to a gene; V was cut back by 0 bases and J by 3 bases. This CDR3 comprises 15 residues. Germline values: CDR1 SGHRS, CDR2 YFSETQ. CDR3 coding DNA: TGCGCCAGCAGCTTGGGGGGACAGGGGGACACTGAAGCTTTCTTT. The encoded protein is CASSLGGQGDTEAFF.

The chain carries TRBV27 and TRBJ2-3, with 11 bases lining up with TRBD2. The V gene end was trimmed by 6 bases and the J gene end by 14 bases; junction bases not matched to a gene: 16. The CDR3 consists of 15 residues. Germline V gene lookup returns CDR1 MNHEY and CDR2 SMNVEV (reference sequence). The DNA for the CDR3 is TGTGCCAGCAGATCCTCGCTAGCGGGAGGCCTGCCACCGTATTTT. Protein sequence: CASRSSLAGGLPPYF.

The chain carries TRBV28 and TRBJ2-7; TRBD1 matches 9 bases. Germline CDR1 is MDHEN and CDR2 is SYDVKM. This CDR3 contains 15 residues. The V gene end was trimmed by 7 bases and the J gene end by 4 bases; junction bases not matched to a gene: 11. CDR3 DNA sequence: TGTGCCAGCACCTCCCGAGGGACAGGGACTTACGAGCAGTACTTC. Its protein product is CASTSRGTGTYEQYF.

The genes are TRBV28 and TRBJ2-7; 10 positions agree with TRBD1. The J segment lost 5 bases and the V segment lost 6 bases, leaving 4 bases of the junction unmatched. The CDR3 has 13 amino acids. The germline gives CDR1 MDHEN, CDR2 SYDVKM. For the CDR3, the DNA is TGTGCCAGCAGGGGACAGGGGAGGAACGAGCAGTACTTC. Encoded protein: CASRGQGRNEQYF.

This clone occurred a few times. The rearrangement joins TRBV10-2 to TRBJ2-2, with TRBD1 as a possible D gene (6 bases). This CDR3 has 14 amino acids. Germline V lookup: CDR1 WSHSY, CDR2 SAAADI. Trimming left V 9 bases short and J 7 bases short, with 18 bases between. The CDR3 DNA sequence: TGCGCCAGTAGCCCCCCAGGGGTCCTCGGGGAGCTGTTTTTT. This codes for CASSPPGVLGELFF.

This clone came up once. This chain connects TRBV7-9 to TRBJ2-7; 8 bases agree with TRBD1. The germline CDR1 and CDR2 sequences are SEHNR and FQNEAQ (reference sequence). Losses at the gene ends were 3 bases for V and 3 bases for J; bases not matched to a gene: 7. The CDR3 sequence is 15 residues long. The CDR3 loop is CASSLAMGQVYEQYF. In nucleotides, the CDR3 is TGTGCCAGCAGCTTGGCGATGGGACAGGTCTACGAGCAGTACTTC.

This chain joins TRBV27 and TRBJ2-1; 14 bases are a match to TRBD2. V shed 5 bases, J shed 2 bases, and the junction held 2 bases outside the gene matches. The CDR3 spans 16 residues. CDR1 is MNHEY, CDR2 SMNVEV, per germline (reference sequence). This chain's CDR3 is CASSPGLAGAYNEQFF. CDR3 bases: TGTGCCAGCAGTCCGGGACTAGCGGGGGCCTACAATGAGCAGTTCTTC.

J is TRBJ2-1 and V is TRBV27, with 10 bases that match TRBD2. The CDR3 spans 14 residues. Germline-derived CDR1 and CDR2 are MNHEY and SMNVEV (reference sequence). Trimming cost V 3 bases and J 9 bases; bases outside gene matches: 5. The CDR3 region is CASSLPSGRCEQFF. The CDR3 DNA follows: TGTGCCAGCAGTTTGCCTAGCGGGAGATGTGAGCAGTTCTTC.

This clone was counted a few times. CDR3 sequence reads: CAWSPGRETQYF. CDR3 sequence (DNA): TGTGCCTGGAGTCCAGGAAGGGAGACCCAGTACTTC. V is TRBV30 and J is TRBJ2-5; D remains ambiguous. This CDR3 is built from 12 residues. Trimming removed 2 bases at V and 5 bases at J, with 9 bases between. Germline V gives CDR1 GTSNPN, CDR2 SVGIG (reference sequence).

V usage is TRBV5-1 and J usage is TRBJ2-3, with D possibly matching TRBD2 (6 bases). The CDR3 runs 15 residues. Germline V gives CDR1 SGHRS, CDR2 YFSETQ. V gave up 7 bases and J gave up 2 bases, with 17 bases separating them. CDR3 nucleotides: TGCGCCAGCGTAGTAAGCGGGCATAACACAGATACGCAGTATTTT. Residues: CASVVSGHNTDTQYF.

There are a few counts of this clone. The chain employs TRBV19 and TRBJ2-1; D might be TRBD2 (5 bases). Per germline, CDR1 LNHDA and CDR2 SQIVND (reference sequence). V lost 5 bases, J lost 0 bases, and 14 bases lay in between. The length of the CDR3 is 16 residues. Here the CDR3 reads CASSPLAMASYNEQFF. CDR3 sequence (DNA): TGTGCCAGTAGTCCTTTAGCGATGGCCTCCTACAATGAGCAGTTCTTC.

This clone appeared a few times. The chain recombines TRBV6-6 with TRBJ1-5, with D possibly being TRBD1 (5 bases). The CDR3 has 14 residues. Germline V CDR1 and CDR2: MNHNY, SVGAGI (reference sequence). With 6 bases removed from V and 6 bases from J, the gap between germline ends came to 15 bases. CDR3 DNA sequence: TGTGCCAGCAGATTTCAGGGAGGGAGTCAGCCCCAGCATTTT. It specifies CASRFQGGSQPQHF.

This chain uses TRBV2 with TRBJ1-2; D might be TRBD1 (5 bases). This CDR3 is built from 13 residues. The germline V gene has CDR1 SNHLY and CDR2 FYNNEI. V lost 1 base and J 2 bases, leaving 5 bases between the germline ends. The CDR3 loop reads CASSEEGNYGYTF. The CDR3 bases are TGTGCCAGCAGTGAAGAGGGGAACTATGGCTACACCTTC.

A note on this clone: Distinct nucleotide sequences in the sample also encode this CDR3. The chain combines TRBV4-1 with TRBJ1-1; 8 nucleotides agree with TRBD1. The junction had 7 bases not matched to a gene; V was cut back by 4 bases and J by 6 bases. The germline V gene encodes CDR1 MGHRA and CDR2 YSYEKL. This CDR3 has 14 amino acids. DNA of the CDR3: TGCGCCAGCAGCCGGGAGTACAGGGGGGCTGAAGCTTTCTTT. Protein: CASSREYRGAEAFF.

Comments on this clone: At one end, the junction sequence differs from germline, possibly due to a read error. CDR3 in amino acids: CASSSGQTYGYPF. The CDR3, as DNA: TGTGCCAGCAGTTCGGGACAGACTTATGGCTACCCCTTC. The gene calls are TRBV28 and TRBJ1-2; TRBD1 agrees at 7 bases. The CDR3 extends over 13 amino acids. In germline, CDR1 is MDHEN, CDR2 SYDVKM.

V usage is TRBV2 and J usage is TRBJ2-7; D is perhaps TRBD2 (6 bases). Between the trimmed V and J ends, which lost 7 bases and 3 bases, there was a span of 16 bases. The germline V gene encodes CDR1 SNHLY and CDR2 FYNNEI. The CDR3 is made up of 14 amino acids. The CDR3 protein is CASNIRAGDYEQYF. As DNA, the CDR3 is TGTGCCAGCAACATCCGAGCGGGCGACTACGAGCAGTACTTC.

The genes are TRBV19 and TRBJ1-1, with TRBD1 identical over 7 bases. Unmatched junction bases numbered 7, after V lost 0 bases and J lost 0 bases. This CDR3 contains 17 residues. Per germline, CDR1 LNHDA and CDR2 SQIVND (reference sequence). The DNA of the CDR3 is TGTGCCAGTAGTATAGATCTACAGGGGACCATGAACACTGAAGCTTTCTTT. Its translation: CASSIDLQGTMNTEAFF. Full variable domain (rest looked up from reference TRBV19 and TRBJ1-1): DGGITQSPKYLFRKEGQNVTLSCEQNLNHDAMYWYRQDPGQGLRLIYYSQIVNDFQKGDIAEGYSVSREKKESFPLTVTSAQKNPTAFYLCASSIDLQGTMNTEAFFGQGTRLTVV.

This chain connects TRBV30 to TRBJ1-1; 9 bases align to TRBD1. Germline V gene sequence: CDR1 GTSNPN, CDR2 SVGIG (reference sequence). Germline trimming cut 3 bases from V and 7 bases from J; bases unmatched to any gene: 15. The CDR3 has 16 amino acids. The CDR3 DNA reads as TGTGCCTGGAGGGTTAGACCCCGGGACAGGGCCGTTGAAGCTTTCTTT. The encoded protein is CAWRVRPRDRAVEAFF.

CDR3 sequence reads: CASSLVGYGTEAFF. For the CDR3, the DNA is TGTGCCAGCAGCTTGGTCGGGTATGGCACTGAAGCTTTCTTT. The rearrangement uses TRBV5-6 and TRBJ1-1; unclear D gene. The CDR3 covers 14 residues. Between the trimmed V and J ends, which lost 0 bases and 4 bases, there was a span of 10 bases. The germline V gene encodes CDR1 SGHDT and CDR2 YYEEEE.

This clone was seen only once. The V and J genes are TRBV18 and TRBJ2-3; D gene unclear. Germline V CDR1 and CDR2: KGHSH, LQKENI. V lost 3 bases, J lost 0 bases, and 4 bases lay in between. This CDR3 is 13 amino acids long. CDR3 sequence reads: CASSPPSTDTQYF. CDR3 coding DNA: TGTGCCAGCTCACCCCCTAGCACAGATACGCAGTATTTT.

This chain uses TRBV6-1 with TRBJ1-5, with D unclear. V dropped 10 bases and J dropped 4 bases, with 14 bases sitting between them. Per the germline V gene, CDR1 is MNHNS and CDR2 is SASEGT. The CDR3 extends over 13 amino acids. The CDR3 DNA reads TGTGCCACCATTTTCGGGGAAAATCAGCCCCAGCATTTT. This sequence encodes CATIFGENQPQHF.